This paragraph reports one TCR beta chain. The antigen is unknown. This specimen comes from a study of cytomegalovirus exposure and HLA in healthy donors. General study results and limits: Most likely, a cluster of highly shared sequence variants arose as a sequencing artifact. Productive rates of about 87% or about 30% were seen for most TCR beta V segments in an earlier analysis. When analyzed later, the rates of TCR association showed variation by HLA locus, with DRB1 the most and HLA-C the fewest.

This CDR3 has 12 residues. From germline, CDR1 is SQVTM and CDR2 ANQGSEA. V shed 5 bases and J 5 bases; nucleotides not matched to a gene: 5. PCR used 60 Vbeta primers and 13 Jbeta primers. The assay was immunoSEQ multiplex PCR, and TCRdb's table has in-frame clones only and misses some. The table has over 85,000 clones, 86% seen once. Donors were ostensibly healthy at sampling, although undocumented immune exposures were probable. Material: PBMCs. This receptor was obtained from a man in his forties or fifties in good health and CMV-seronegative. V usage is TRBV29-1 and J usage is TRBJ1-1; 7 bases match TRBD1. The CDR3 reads CSVYRGKTEAFF. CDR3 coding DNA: TGCAGCGTTTACAGGGGAAAAACTGAAGCTTTCTTT.